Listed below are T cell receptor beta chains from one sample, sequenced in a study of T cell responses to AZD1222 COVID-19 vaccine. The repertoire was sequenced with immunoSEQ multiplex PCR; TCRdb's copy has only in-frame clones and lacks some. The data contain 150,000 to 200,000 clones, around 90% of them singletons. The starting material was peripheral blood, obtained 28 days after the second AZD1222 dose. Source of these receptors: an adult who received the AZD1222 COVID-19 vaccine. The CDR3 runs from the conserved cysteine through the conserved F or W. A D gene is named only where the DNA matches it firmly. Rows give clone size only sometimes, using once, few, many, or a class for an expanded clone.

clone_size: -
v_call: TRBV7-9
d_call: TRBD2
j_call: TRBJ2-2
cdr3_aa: CASSFLAGGQGELFF
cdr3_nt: TGTGCCAGCAGCTTCCTTGCGGGAGGGCAGGGGGAGCTGTTTTTT

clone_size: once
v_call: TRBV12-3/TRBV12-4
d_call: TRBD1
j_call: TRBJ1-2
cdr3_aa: CASSPGQKIGYTF
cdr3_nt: TGTGCCAGCAGCCCGGGACAGAAGATCGGCTACACCTTC

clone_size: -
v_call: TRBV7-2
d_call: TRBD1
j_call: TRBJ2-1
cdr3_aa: CASSLATGGNYNEQFF
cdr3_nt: TGTGCCAGCAGCTTGGCGACAGGGGGGAACTACAATGAGCAGTTCTTC

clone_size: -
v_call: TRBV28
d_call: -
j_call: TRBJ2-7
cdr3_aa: CASILWGREESYEQYF
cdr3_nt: TGTGCCAGCATCCTTTGGGGGCGGGAAGAAAGCTACGAGCAGTACTTC

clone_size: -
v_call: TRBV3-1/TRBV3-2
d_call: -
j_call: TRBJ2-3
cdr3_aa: CASSQEGADTQYF
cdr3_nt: TGTGCCAGCAGCCAAGAGGGGGCAGATACGCAGTATTTT

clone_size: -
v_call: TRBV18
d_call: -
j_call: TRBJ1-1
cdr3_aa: CASSPKSGTEAFF
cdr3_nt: TGTGCCAGCTCACCAAAATCGGGCACTGAAGCTTTCTTT

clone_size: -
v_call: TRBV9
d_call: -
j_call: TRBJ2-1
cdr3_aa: CASSVAVYNEQFF
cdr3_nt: TGTGCCAGCAGCGTAGCTGTCTACAATGAGCAGTTCTTC

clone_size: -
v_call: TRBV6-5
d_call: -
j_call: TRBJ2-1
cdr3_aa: CASIRSVSSYNEQFF
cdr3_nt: TGTGCCAGCATACGGAGCGTAAGCTCCTACAATGAGCAGTTCTTC

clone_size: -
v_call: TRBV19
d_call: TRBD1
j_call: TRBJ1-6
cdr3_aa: CASSTRQGWNSPLHF
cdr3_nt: TGTGCCAGTAGTACGCGACAGGGGTGGAATTCACCCCTCCACTTT

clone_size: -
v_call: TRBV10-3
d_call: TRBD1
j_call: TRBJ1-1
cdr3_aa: CAIRSGTVNTEAFF
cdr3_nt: TGTGCCATCAGGTCTGGGACAGTGAACACTGAAGCTTTCTTT

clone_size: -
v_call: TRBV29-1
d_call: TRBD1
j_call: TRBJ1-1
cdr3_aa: CSAHPGQGNTEAFF
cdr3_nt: TGCAGCGCACACCCGGGACAGGGGAACACTGAAGCTTTCTTT

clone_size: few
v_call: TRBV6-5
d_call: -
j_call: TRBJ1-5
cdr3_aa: CASSSRGAYNQPQHF
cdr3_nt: TGTGCCAGCAGTAGCCGGGGGGCGTACAATCAGCCCCAGCATTTT

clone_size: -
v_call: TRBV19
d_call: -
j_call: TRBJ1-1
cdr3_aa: CASTPWGNTEAFF
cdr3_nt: TGTGCCAGTACCCCATGGGGGAACACTGAAGCTTTCTTT

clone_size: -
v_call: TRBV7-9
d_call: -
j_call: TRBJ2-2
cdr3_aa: CASSLDSTGELFF
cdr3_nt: TGTGCCAGCAGCTTAGATAGCACCGGGGAGCTGTTTTTT

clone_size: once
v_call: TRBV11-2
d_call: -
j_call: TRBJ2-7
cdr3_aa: CASSLRRSSYEQYF
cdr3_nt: TGTGCCAGCAGCTTACGCCGGAGCTCCTACGAGCAGTACTTC

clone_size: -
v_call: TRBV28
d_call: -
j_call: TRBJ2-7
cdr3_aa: CASTRDLAYEQYF
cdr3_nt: TGTGCCAGCACCCGGGACTTAGCCTACGAGCAGTACTTC

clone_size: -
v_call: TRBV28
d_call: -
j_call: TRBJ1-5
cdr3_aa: CASNRPQGVQPQHF
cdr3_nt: TGTGCCAGCAACAGGCCCCAAGGGGTTCAGCCCCAGCATTTT

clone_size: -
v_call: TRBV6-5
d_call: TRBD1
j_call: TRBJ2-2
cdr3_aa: CASSYTGATGELFF
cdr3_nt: TGTGCCAGCAGTTACACAGGGGCGACCGGGGAGCTGTTTTTT

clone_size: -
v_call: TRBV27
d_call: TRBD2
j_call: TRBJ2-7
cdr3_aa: CASSFGRENYEQYF
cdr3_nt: TGTGCCAGCAGTTTTGGGCGGGAGAACTACGAGCAGTACTTC

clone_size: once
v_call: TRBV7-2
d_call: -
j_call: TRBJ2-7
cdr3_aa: CASSPGFSGSYEQYF
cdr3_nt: TGTGCCAGCAGCCCCGGATTCTCGGGCTCCTACGAGCAGTACTTC

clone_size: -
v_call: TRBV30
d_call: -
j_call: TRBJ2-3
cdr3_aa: CAWSVGRVSTDTQYF
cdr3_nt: TGTGCCTGGAGTGTGGGAAGAGTTAGCACAGATACGCAGTATTTT

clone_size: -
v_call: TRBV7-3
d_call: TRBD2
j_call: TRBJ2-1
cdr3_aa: CASSHGLAASEQFF
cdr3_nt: TGTGCCAGCAGCCACGGACTAGCGGCGAGTGAGCAGTTCTTC

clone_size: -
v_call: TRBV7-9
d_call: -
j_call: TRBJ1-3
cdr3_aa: CASSLDRSSGNTIYF
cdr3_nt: TGTGCCAGCAGCTTAGACAGAAGCTCTGGAAACACCATATATTTT

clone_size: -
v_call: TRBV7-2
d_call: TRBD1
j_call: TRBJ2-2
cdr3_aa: CASSPDRGRTGELFF
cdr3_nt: TGTGCCAGCAGCCCCGACAGGGGGCGCACCGGGGAGCTGTTTTTT

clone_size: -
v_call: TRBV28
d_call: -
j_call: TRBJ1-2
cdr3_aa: CASSFERGTGYTF
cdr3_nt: TGTGCCAGCAGTTTCGAAAGAGGGACTGGCTACACCTTC

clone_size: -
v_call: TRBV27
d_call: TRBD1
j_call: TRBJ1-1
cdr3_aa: CASSKQMDRADAFF
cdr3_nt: TGTGCCAGCAGTAAACAAATGGACAGGGCGGATGCTTTCTTT

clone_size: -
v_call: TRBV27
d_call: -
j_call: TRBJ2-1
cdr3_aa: CASSFSVEGNEQFF
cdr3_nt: TGTGCCAGCAGTTTTTCGGTAGAGGGCAATGAGCAGTTCTTC

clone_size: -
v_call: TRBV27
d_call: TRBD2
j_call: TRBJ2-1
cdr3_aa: CASSPAGGIRNEQFF
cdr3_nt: TGTGCCAGCAGCCCTGCGGGAGGTATCAGGAATGAGCAGTTCTTC

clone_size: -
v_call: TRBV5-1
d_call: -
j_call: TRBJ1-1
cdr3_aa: CASSSELNTEAFF
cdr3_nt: TGCGCCAGCAGCTCCGAACTAAACACTGAAGCTTTCTTT

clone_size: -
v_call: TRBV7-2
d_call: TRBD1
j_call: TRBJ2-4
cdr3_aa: CASSSQGADIQYF
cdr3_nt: TGTGCCAGCAGCTCACAGGGGGCGGACATTCAGTACTTC

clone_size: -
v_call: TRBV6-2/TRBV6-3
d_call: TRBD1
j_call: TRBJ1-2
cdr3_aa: CASSAPGQGFGYTF
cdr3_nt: TGTGCCAGCAGTGCCCCGGGACAGGGGTTTGGCTACACCTTC

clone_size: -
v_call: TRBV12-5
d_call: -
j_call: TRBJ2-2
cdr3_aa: CASGPGTFETGELFF
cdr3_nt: TGTGCTAGTGGGCCCGGGACATTTGAAACCGGGGAGCTGTTTTTT

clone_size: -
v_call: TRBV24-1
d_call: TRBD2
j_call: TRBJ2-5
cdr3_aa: CATSDPVGGLAGQETQYF
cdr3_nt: TGTGCCACCAGTGACCCAGTAGGGGGACTAGCGGGACAAGAGACCCAGTACTTC

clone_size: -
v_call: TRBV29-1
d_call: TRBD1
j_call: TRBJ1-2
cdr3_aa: CSVLQGANGYTF
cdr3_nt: TGCAGCGTTTTACAGGGGGCAAATGGCTACACCTTC